This T cell receptor (beta chain) was retrieved from a study of circulating and synovial CD4+ cells in juvenile arthritis. Trimming pared 7 bases from V and 1 base from J, leaving 11 bases between. CDR1 and CDR2 from the germline V gene are MDHEN and SYDVKM. The CDR3 sequence is 13 residues long. Assay used: immunoSEQ multiplex PCR; TCRdb lists only in-frame clones, some missing. In the table there are about 33,000 clones, roughly 96% of which are singletons. This receptor was taken from a human donor with juvenile idiopathic arthritis. Source material: CD4+ T cells from blood. The chain couples TRBV28 to TRBJ2-7, with no clear D. CDR3 region: CASTFQRSYEQYF. As DNA, the CDR3 is TGTGCCAGCACCTTCCAGCGATCCTACGAGCAGTACTTC.